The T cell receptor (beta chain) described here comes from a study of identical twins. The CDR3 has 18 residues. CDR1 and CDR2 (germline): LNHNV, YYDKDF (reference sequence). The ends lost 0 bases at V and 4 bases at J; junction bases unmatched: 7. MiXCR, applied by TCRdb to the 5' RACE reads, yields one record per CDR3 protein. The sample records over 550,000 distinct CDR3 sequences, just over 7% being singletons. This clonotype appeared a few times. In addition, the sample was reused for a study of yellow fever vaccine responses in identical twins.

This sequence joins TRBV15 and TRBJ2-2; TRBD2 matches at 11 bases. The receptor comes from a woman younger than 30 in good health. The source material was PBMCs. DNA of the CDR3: TGTGCCACCAGCAGAGACCCTTTGGGACTAGCGGTCACCGGGGAGCTGTTTTTT. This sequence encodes CATSRDPLGLAVTGELFF.